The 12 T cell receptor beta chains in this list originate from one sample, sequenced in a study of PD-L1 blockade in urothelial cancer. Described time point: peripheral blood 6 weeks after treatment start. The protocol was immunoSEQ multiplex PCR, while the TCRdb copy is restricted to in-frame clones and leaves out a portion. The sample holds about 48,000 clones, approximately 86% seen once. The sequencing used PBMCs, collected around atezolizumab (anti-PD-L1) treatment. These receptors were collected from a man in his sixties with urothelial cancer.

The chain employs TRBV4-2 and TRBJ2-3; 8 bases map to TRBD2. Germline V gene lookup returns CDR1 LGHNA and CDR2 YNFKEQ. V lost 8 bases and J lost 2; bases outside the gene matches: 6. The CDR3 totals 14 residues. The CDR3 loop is CASRGGLVTDTQYF. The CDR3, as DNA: TGTGCCAGCCGGGGGGGATTAGTCACAGATACGCAGTATTTT.

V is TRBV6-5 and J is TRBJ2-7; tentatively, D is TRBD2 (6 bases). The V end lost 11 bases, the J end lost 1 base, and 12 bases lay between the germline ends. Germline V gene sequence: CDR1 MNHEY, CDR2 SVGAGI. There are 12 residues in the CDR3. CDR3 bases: TGTGCCGCCGCGGGGAGGTCCTACGAGCAGTACTTC. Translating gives CAAAGRSYEQYF.

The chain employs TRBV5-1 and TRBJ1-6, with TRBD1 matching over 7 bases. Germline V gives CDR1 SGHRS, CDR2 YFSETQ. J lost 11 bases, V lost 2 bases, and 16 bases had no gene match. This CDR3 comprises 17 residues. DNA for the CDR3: TGCGCCAGCAGCTTCCGGACAGGTTCCGAGAGGACGACACCCCTCCACTTT. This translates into CASSFRTGSERTTPLHF.

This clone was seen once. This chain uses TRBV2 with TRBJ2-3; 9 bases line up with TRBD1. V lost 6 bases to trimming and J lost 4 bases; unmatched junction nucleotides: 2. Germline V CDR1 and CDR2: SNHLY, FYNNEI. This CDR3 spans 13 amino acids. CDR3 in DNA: TGTGCCAGCAGGACAGGGGGATCAGATACGCAGTATTTT. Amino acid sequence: CASRTGGSDTQYF.

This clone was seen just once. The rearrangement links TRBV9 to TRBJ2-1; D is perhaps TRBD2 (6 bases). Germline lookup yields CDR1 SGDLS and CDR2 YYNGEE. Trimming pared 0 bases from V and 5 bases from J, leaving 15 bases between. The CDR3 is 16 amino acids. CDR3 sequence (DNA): TGTGCCAGCAGCGTAGTTGCGGGGCGAGGGAACAATGAGCAGTTCTTC. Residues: CASSVVAGRGNNEQFF.

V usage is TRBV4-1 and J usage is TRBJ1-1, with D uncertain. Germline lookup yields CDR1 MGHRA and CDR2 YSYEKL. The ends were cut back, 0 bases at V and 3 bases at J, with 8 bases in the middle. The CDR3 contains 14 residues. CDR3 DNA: TGCGCCAGCAGCCAAGAGGGGAGGGACACTGAAGCTTTCTTT. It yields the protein CASSQEGRDTEAFF.

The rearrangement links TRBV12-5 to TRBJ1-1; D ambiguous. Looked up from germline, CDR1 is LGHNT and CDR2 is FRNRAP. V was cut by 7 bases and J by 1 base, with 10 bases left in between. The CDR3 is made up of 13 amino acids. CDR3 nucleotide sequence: TGTGCTAGTGCCCAGAACACGAACACTGAAGCTTTCTTT. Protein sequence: CASAQNTNTEAFF. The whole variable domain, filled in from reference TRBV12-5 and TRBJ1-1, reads DARVTQTPRHKVTEMGQEVTMRCQPILGHNTVFWYRQTMMQGLELLAYFRNRAPLDDSGMPKDRFSAEMPDATLATLKIQPSEPRDSAVYFCASAQNTNTEAFFGQGTRLTVV.

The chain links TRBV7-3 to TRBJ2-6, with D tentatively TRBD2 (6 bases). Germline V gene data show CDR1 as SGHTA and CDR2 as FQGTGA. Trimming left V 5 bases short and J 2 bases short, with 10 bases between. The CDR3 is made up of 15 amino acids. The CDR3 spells CASSRAGPGANVLTF. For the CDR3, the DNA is TGTGCCAGCAGCCGCGCGGGGCCTGGGGCCAACGTCCTGACTTTC.

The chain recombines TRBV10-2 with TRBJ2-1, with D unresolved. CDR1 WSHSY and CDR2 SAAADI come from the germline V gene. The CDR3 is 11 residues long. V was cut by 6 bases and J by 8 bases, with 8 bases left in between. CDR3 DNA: TGCGCCAGCAGGACTTTCGATGAGCAGTTCTTC. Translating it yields CASRTFDEQFF.

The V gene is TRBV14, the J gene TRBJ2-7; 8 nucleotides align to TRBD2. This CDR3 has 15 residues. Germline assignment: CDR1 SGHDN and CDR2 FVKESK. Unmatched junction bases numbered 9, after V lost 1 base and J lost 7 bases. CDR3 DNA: TGTGCCAGCAGCCAAGTAACTAGCGGCCTCCGGGAGCAGTACTTC. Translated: CASSQVTSGLREQYF.

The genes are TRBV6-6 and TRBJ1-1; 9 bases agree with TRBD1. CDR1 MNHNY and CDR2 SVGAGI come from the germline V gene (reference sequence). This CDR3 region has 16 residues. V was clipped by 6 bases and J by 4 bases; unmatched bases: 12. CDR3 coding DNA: TGTGCCAGCAGACCCATACAGGGGGCCGTTGGCACTGAAGCTTTCTTT. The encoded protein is CASRPIQGAVGTEAFF.

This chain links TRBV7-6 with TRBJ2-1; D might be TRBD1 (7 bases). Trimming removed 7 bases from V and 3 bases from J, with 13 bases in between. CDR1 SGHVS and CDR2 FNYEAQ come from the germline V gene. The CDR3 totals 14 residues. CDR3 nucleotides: TGTGCCAGCACCCCAGGGGGGCTCTACAATGAGCAGTTCTTC. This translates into CASTPGGLYNEQFF.